One sample yielded the 29 T cell receptor beta chains listed below, sequenced in a study of blood T cell repertoires in COVID-19. The repertoire was sequenced with immunoSEQ multiplex PCR; TCRdb's copy has only in-frame clones and lacks some. The repertoire holds roughly 260,000 clones, with roughly 80% as singletons. The sample comprised peripheral blood. The receptors derive from a woman in her 40s with active or convalescent COVID-19.

V usage is TRBV28 and J usage is TRBJ2-7, with D possibly TRBD2 on 5 matching bases. Trimming took off 5 bases at V and 4 bases at J, with 12 bases between the two ends. The germline CDR1 and CDR2 sequences are MDHEN and SYDVKM. The CDR3 has 13 amino acids. The CDR3 loop is CASSEREPYEQYF. The CDR3 DNA sequence: TGTGCCAGCAGTGAAAGGGAGCCTTACGAGCAGTACTTC.

V gene TRBV20-1 combines with J gene TRBJ1-1; 9 bases match TRBD1. The CDR3 runs 14 residues. Germline assignment: CDR1 DFQATT and CDR2 SNEGSKA (reference sequence). With 3 bases clipped from V and 4 bases from J, the junction kept 6 bases outside the gene matches. The CDR3 region has the DNA TGCAGTGCTAGTCCTGCGGACAGGGGCACTGAAGCTTTCTTT. As protein: CSASPADRGTEAFF.

About this clone itself: Other DNA sequences from this sample encode an identical CDR3 as well. The V gene is TRBV15, the J gene TRBJ1-3, with TRBD1 matching 12 bases. CDR1 and CDR2 (germline): LNHNV, YYDKDF (reference sequence). The CDR3 totals 14 residues. The trim removed 5 bases at V and 5 bases at J, leaving 1 base unmatched. The CDR3 DNA follows: TGTGCCACCAGCGGGGACAGGGGGCGAAACACCATATATTTT. It translates to CATSGDRGRNTIYF. Together with reference TRBV15 and TRBJ1-3, the CDR3 gives the full variable domain: DAMVIQNPRYQVTQFGKPVTLSCSQTLNHNVMYWYQQKSSQAPKLLFHYYDKDFNNEADTPDNFQSRRPNTSFCFLDIRSPGLGDTAMYLCATSGDRGRNTIYFGEGSWLTVV.

The gene calls are TRBV12-2 and TRBJ2-4; no DNA check was done on the table's D call, TRBD1. TRBV12-2 is listed as a pseudogene. There are 11 residues in the CDR3. The CDR3 is CASRTGTAQYF. Written as DNA, the CDR3 is TGTGCAAGTCGCACCGGGACAGCGCAGTACTTC.

This chain connects TRBV3-1 (or the pseudogene TRBV3-2) to TRBJ2-2, with D uncertain. In germline, CDR1 is LGHDT, CDR2 YNNKEL (reference sequence). The CDR3 is made up of 13 amino acids. V gave up 4 bases and J gave up 6 bases, with 9 bases separating them. The CDR3 DNA reads TGTGCCAGCAGCCCTACCCTGGCCGGGGAGCTGTTTTTT. This translates into CASSPTLAGELFF.

The chain has TRBV2 and TRBJ1-2, with D perhaps matching TRBD1 (6 bases). CDR1 and CDR2 from the germline V gene are SNHLY and FYNNEI. Trimming took 10 bases from V and 7 from J, leaving 16 bases between them. The CDR3 contains 12 residues. This CDR3 is CATFGGQGGYTF. The CDR3 coding sequence is TGTGCCACTTTCGGGGGGCAGGGTGGCTACACCTTC.

The rearrangement joins TRBV6-5 to TRBJ1-2, with D tentatively TRBD1 (6 bases). There are 13 residues in the CDR3. Germline loops: CDR1 MNHEY, CDR2 SVGAGI. Between the trimmed V and J ends, which lost 5 bases and 2 bases, there was a span of 9 bases. The CDR3 spells CASSRGINYGYTF. For the CDR3, the DNA is TGTGCCAGCAGTAGGGGGATCAACTATGGCTACACCTTC.

This clone was seen more than once but under ten times. This CDR3 is CASSQDSPAGGYNEQFF. The CDR3 nucleotides read TGCGCCAGCAGCCAAGACTCCCCGGCCGGCGGGTACAATGAGCAGTTCTTC. The chain carries TRBV4-1 and TRBJ2-1, with D possibly being TRBD2 (5 bases). Trimming shortened V by 0 bases and J by 4 bases, and 16 bases separated the two germline ends. The CDR3 is 17 amino acids. Germline V gives CDR1 MGHRA, CDR2 YSYEKL.

This chain joins TRBV4-2 and TRBJ2-3, with no clear D. This CDR3 is built from 15 residues. V gave up 4 bases and J gave up 0 bases, with 11 bases separating them. CDR1 is LGHNA and CDR2 is YNFKEQ in the germline V gene. CDR3 sequence reads: CASSLSSGSTDTQYF. The CDR3 coding sequence is TGTGCCAGCAGCCTTTCGTCAGGCAGCACAGATACGCAGTATTTT.

V gene TRBV3-1 (or the pseudogene TRBV3-2) combines with J gene TRBJ1-1; D is undetermined. With 1 base removed from V and 11 bases from J, the gap between germline ends came to 11 bases. CDR1 and CDR2 (germline): LGHDT, YNNKEL (reference sequence). The CDR3 spans 12 residues. As DNA, the CDR3 is TGTGCCAGCAGCCAAGTAAACGGGGAGGCTTTCTTT. It translates to CASSQVNGEAFF.

The J gene is TRBJ2-3, the V gene TRBV5-1, with TRBD2 matching over 7 bases. The CDR3 contains 17 residues. V gave up 9 bases and J gave up 0 bases; unmatched junction bases: 16. CDR1 is SGHRS, CDR2 YFSETQ, per germline. This chain's CDR3 is CATPIVDPAGSTDTQYF. DNA of the CDR3: TGCGCCACCCCGATCGTCGATCCAGCGGGGAGCACAGATACGCAGTATTTT.

This clone appeared a few times. The chain has TRBV24-1 and TRBJ1-6, with TRBD1 identical over 8 bases. From germline, CDR1 is KGHDR and CDR2 SFDVKD. CDR3 length: 15 amino acids. Trimming removed 10 bases from V and 7 bases from J; junction bases left unmatched: 11. CDR3 loop: CATTGDRGLNSPLHF. The DNA for the CDR3 is TGTGCCACAACAGGAGACAGGGGTTTAAATTCACCCCTCCACTTT.

CDR3 region: CASSLDRETEAFF. CDR3 DNA: TGTGCCAGTAGCCTGGACAGGGAGACTGAAGCTTTCTTT. The chain links TRBV19 to TRBJ1-1; 8 bases fit TRBD1. The CDR3 length is 13 residues. Trimming at V came to 6 bases and at J to 5 bases, leaving 5 bases not matched to a gene. Germline-derived CDR1 and CDR2 are LNHDA and SQIVND (reference sequence). Based on the CDR3 plus reference TRBV19 and TRBJ1-1, the full variable domain is DGGITQSPKYLFRKEGQNVTLSCEQNLNHDAMYWYRQDPGQGLRLIYYSQIVNDFQKGDIAEGYSVSREKKESFPLTVTSAQKNPTAFYLCASSLDRETEAFFGQGTRLTVV.

Only a few counts were recorded for this clone. The rearrangement uses TRBV28 and TRBJ2-7, with D perhaps TRBD2 (5 bases). V shed 8 bases and J shed 0 bases, with 8 bases lying between them. The CDR3 has 12 residues. CDR1 and CDR2 (germline): MDHEN, SYDVKM. CDR3 coding DNA: TGTGCCAGCCTGGGGAGCTCCTACGAGCAGTACGTC. It encodes CASLGSSYEQYV.

The J gene is TRBJ1-6, the V gene TRBV4-1; D perhaps matches TRBD1 (5 bases). This CDR3 is built from 12 residues. Germline CDR1 and CDR2: MGHRA and YSYEKL. Here the CDR3 DNA reads TGCCCCCCCCGCCGGAGGGGAGGGCCCCTCCACTTT. Amino acid sequence: CPPRRRGGPLHF.

The chain has TRBV19 and TRBJ2-1, with D uncertain. V was clipped by 3 bases and J by 3 bases, with 6 bases between them. From germline, CDR1 is LNHDA and CDR2 SQIVND (reference sequence). The CDR3 length is 13 residues. This CDR3 reads CASSMGYYNEQFF. The CDR3, as DNA: TGTGCCAGTAGTATGGGCTACTACAATGAGCAGTTCTTC.

The genes are TRBV10-1 and TRBJ2-2; TRBD1 matches 7 bases. The junction had 4 bases not matched to a gene; V was cut back by 4 bases and J by 2 bases. Germline V gives CDR1 WNHNN, CDR2 SYGVQD (reference sequence). The CDR3 has 15 amino acids. In DNA, the CDR3 is TGCGCCAGCAGTGCCGGGACAGCAAACACCGGGGAGCTGTTTTTT. It encodes CASSAGTANTGELFF.

This clone was counted a few times. The rearrangement uses TRBV6-5 and TRBJ2-7, with 7 bases matching TRBD1. The CDR3 runs 15 residues. Germline-derived CDR1 and CDR2 are MNHEY and SVGAGI. V shed 0 bases and J 6 bases; nucleotides not matched to a gene: 8. CDR3 sequence: CASSYSRQGNSEQYF. DNA for the CDR3: TGTGCCAGCAGTTACTCGAGACAGGGTAATTCCGAGCAGTACTTC.

The chain combines TRBV10-3 with TRBJ2-1; 11 bases agree with TRBD1. Losses at the gene ends were 6 bases for V and 6 bases for J; bases not matched to a gene: 4. The CDR3 totals 14 residues. Germline V gene sequence: CDR1 ENHRY, CDR2 SYGVKD. This CDR3 is CAISGDRGSNEQFF. CDR3 DNA: TGTGCCATCAGCGGGGACAGGGGGAGCAATGAGCAGTTCTTC.

This clone was detected only once. The chain recombines TRBV27 with TRBJ1-5, with a tentative D call TRBD1 (6 bases). Trimming shortened V by 0 bases and J by 7 bases, and 7 bases separated the two germline ends. The CDR3 sequence is 13 residues long. Germline V gene data show CDR1 as MNHEY and CDR2 as SMNVEV (reference sequence). DNA for the CDR3: TGTGCCAGCAGTTTATCGGGGGCCCAGCCCCAGCATTTT. Translated: CASSLSGAQPQHF.

The table lists this clone with a few counts. The chain links TRBV19 to TRBJ1-5, with D hard to call. V shed 5 bases and J shed 5 bases, with 10 bases lying between them. The CDR3 loop spans 13 amino acids. Looked up from germline, CDR1 is LNHDA and CDR2 is SQIVND (reference sequence). The CDR3 DNA is TGTGCCAGTAGTCCCAACAAGTATCAGCCCCAGCATTTT. Translation: CASSPNKYQPQHF. Looking up the rest from reference TRBV19 and TRBJ1-5 gives the full variable domain: DGGITQSPKYLFRKEGQNVTLSCEQNLNHDAMYWYRQDPGQGLRLIYYSQIVNDFQKGDIAEGYSVSREKKESFPLTVTSAQKNPTAFYLCASSPNKYQPQHFGDGTRLSIL.

The J gene is TRBJ1-5, the V gene TRBV28, with 10 nucleotides matching TRBD1. J lost 7 bases, V lost 6 bases, and 9 bases had no gene match. The CDR3 loop spans 15 amino acids. Per germline, CDR1 MDHEN and CDR2 SYDVKM. The CDR3 protein is CASRLRTGGLQPQHF. The CDR3, as DNA: TGTGCCAGCAGACTTCGGACAGGGGGGTTGCAGCCCCAGCATTTT.

The chain recombines TRBV19 with TRBJ1-1, with TRBD1 matching 8 bases. V shed 5 bases and J 5 bases; nucleotides not matched to a gene: 10. Per the germline V gene, CDR1 is LNHDA and CDR2 is SQIVND (reference sequence). CDR3 length equals 15 residues. The CDR3 loop is CASSLFGTGKTEAFF. CDR3 bases: TGTGCCAGTAGTTTATTTGGGACAGGAAAAACTGAAGCTTTCTTT.

This clone was counted between two and nine times. The V and J genes are TRBV10-2 and TRBJ1-2; 7 nucleotides match TRBD1. The trim removed 4 bases at V and 8 bases at J, leaving 7 bases unmatched. This CDR3 spans 13 amino acids. Per the germline V gene, CDR1 is WSHSY and CDR2 is SAAADI. The CDR3 here is CASSVRQGLGYTF. DNA for the CDR3: TGCGCCAGCAGTGTTAGACAGGGATTGGGCTACACCTTC.

J is TRBJ1-5 and V is TRBV2; D not resolved. This CDR3 has 15 amino acids. Germline CDR1 reads SNHLY; CDR2 reads FYNNEI. Between the trimmed V and J ends, which lost 9 bases and 0 bases, there was a span of 15 bases. Here the CDR3 reads CASKRSVNSNQPQHF. The DNA of the CDR3 is TGTGCCAGTAAAAGGAGCGTGAATAGCAATCAGCCCCAGCATTTT.

The chain couples TRBV5-1 to TRBJ2-3; 7 positions match TRBD1. The V and J ends lost 4 bases and 0 bases, in that order; junction bases with no gene match: 11. This CDR3 region has 17 residues. Germline V gene data show CDR1 as SGHRS and CDR2 as YFSETQ. The CDR3 here is CASSPGVGTASTDTQYF. CDR3 in DNA: TGCGCCAGCAGCCCGGGTGTAGGGACAGCTAGCACAGATACGCAGTATTTT.

The V and J genes are TRBV4-1 and TRBJ2-2; D is unclear. Trimming removed 2 bases from V and 5 bases from J, with 9 bases in between. This CDR3 has 14 residues. Germline lookup yields CDR1 MGHRA and CDR2 YSYEKL. The CDR3 reads CASSQPPRTGELFF. DNA of the CDR3: TGCGCCAGCAGCCAACCTCCCCGGACCGGGGAGCTGTTTTTT.

This chain joins TRBV30 and TRBJ1-5; D is ambiguous. The V gene's germline CDR1 is GTSNPN and CDR2 SVGIG (reference sequence). V was cut by 5 bases and J by 0 bases, with 8 bases left in between. CDR3 size: 13 residues. CDR3 bases: TGTGCCTGGGCGACAAATAGCAATCAGCCCCAGCATTTT. Encoded protein: CAWATNSNQPQHF.

This clone was seen a single time. This chain connects TRBV5-1 to TRBJ1-3, with D perhaps TRBD1 (6 bases). Germline CDR1 reads SGHRS; CDR2 reads YFSETQ. The V gene lost 1 base and the J gene lost 0 bases, with 8 bases spanning the gap. The CDR3 is 15 residues long. The chain's CDR3 is CASSLQGRSGNTIYF. The CDR3 DNA sequence: TGCGCCAGCAGCTTGCAGGGGCGCTCTGGAAACACCATATATTTT.